Presented here are 30 T cell receptor beta chains from one specimen sequenced in a study of cytomegalovirus exposure and HLA in healthy donors. Both 60 Vbeta primers and 13 Jbeta primers went into the PCR. Clones were read by immunoSEQ multiplex PCR, and TCRdb kept only the in-frame ones, dropping some. The sample comprises some 120,000 clones, around four fifths of which are singletons, and about 1.7% rests with the top ten. Material: PBMCs. The origin of the receptors is a man aged 40-50 years in good health and CMV-seronegative.

This clone has more than one count but fewer than ten. The chain employs TRBV9 and TRBJ2-1; D not certain. The CDR3 is 16 residues long. Germline V CDR1 and CDR2: SGDLS, YYNGEE. The V gene lost 0 bases and the J gene lost 0 bases, with 10 bases spanning the gap. As DNA, the CDR3 is TGTGCCAGCAGCGTAGTACGCCGGAGCTCCTACAATGAGCAGTTCTTC. Translating it yields CASSVVRRSSYNEQFF.

This chain joins TRBV6-1 and TRBJ1-5; TRBD1 matches 9 bases. V was clipped by 6 bases and J by 6 bases; unmatched bases: 6. There are 14 residues in the CDR3. Germline V gene lookup returns CDR1 MNHNS and CDR2 SASEGT. The CDR3 is CASRTQGAGQPQHF. In DNA, the CDR3 is TGTGCCAGCAGGACACAGGGGGCGGGTCAGCCCCAGCATTTT.

V is TRBV2 and J is TRBJ2-7, with 8 bases that match TRBD2. CDR1 and CDR2 from the germline V gene are SNHLY and FYNNEI. The CDR3 extends over 14 amino acids. CDR3 coding DNA: TGTGCGGGGGACTTCGCGGGAGGCGACTACGAGCAGTACTTC. Translated: CAGDFAGGDYEQYF.

This clone was detected only a few times. The V and J genes are TRBV14 and TRBJ2-1; 10 bases are shared with TRBD2. The CDR3 spans 15 residues. From germline, CDR1 is SGHDN and CDR2 FVKESK. The trim removed 1 base at V and 10 bases at J, leaving 7 bases unmatched. CDR3 loop: CASSQAAGGPGEQFF. The CDR3 nucleotides are TGTGCCAGCAGCCAAGCAGCGGGAGGGCCGGGGGAGCAGTTCTTC.

V and J are TRBV6-5 and TRBJ2-1; tentative D call: TRBD2 (5 bases). Germline values: CDR1 MNHEY, CDR2 SVGAGI. The CDR3 sequence is 12 residues long. V lost 6 bases to trimming and J lost 9 bases, with 12 bases between them. The chain's CDR3 is CASRATSSEQFF. The CDR3 nucleotides are TGTGCCAGCAGAGCAACTAGTAGTGAGCAGTTCTTC.

The rearrangement links TRBV30 to TRBJ1-2; no reliable D call. This CDR3 contains 12 residues. V lost 5 bases and J lost 8, with 15 bases in between. Germline assignment: CDR1 GTSNPN and CDR2 SVGIG (reference sequence). CDR3 region: CAWYGLLGGYTF. CDR3 coding DNA: TGTGCCTGGTACGGACTTCTCGGGGGCTACACCTTC.

The J gene is TRBJ1-2, the V gene TRBV30; possibly TRBD1 for D (5 bases). In germline, CDR1 is GTSNPN, CDR2 SVGIG (reference sequence). Trimming took 2 bases from V and 8 from J, leaving 18 bases between them. The CDR3 covers 14 residues. DNA of the CDR3: TGTGCCTGGAGTCGTTCCCCGCGCAGGGTAGGCTACACCTTC. It is translated as CAWSRSPRRVGYTF.

The V and J genes are TRBV9 and TRBJ1-1; D might be TRBD1 (5 bases). This CDR3 is built from 13 residues. The ends were cut back, 1 base at V and 1 base at J, with 5 bases in the middle. Germline V gene data show CDR1 as SGDLS and CDR2 as YYNGEE. The CDR3 protein is CASSVTGNTEAFF. CDR3 DNA: TGTGCCAGCAGCGTAACAGGGAACACTGAAGCTTTCTTT.

The CDR3 nucleotides are TGTGCCAGCTCAGCAGGACAGTCAAGTACTGAAGCTTTCTTT. Protein product: CASSAGQSSTEAFF. The V and J genes are TRBV18 and TRBJ1-1; weak D call: TRBD1 (6 bases). From germline, CDR1 is KGHSH and CDR2 LQKENI. This CDR3 region has 14 residues. V was trimmed by 5 bases and J by 5 bases, leaving 15 bases between them.

This CDR3 is CASSFTGSNEKLFF. The CDR3 DNA follows: TGTGCCAGCAGCTTTACAGGGTCTAATGAAAAACTGTTTTTT. The chain carries TRBV7-2 and TRBJ1-4, with D perhaps matching TRBD1 (6 bases). The CDR3 contains 14 residues. In germline, CDR1 is SGHTA, CDR2 FQGNSA. Trimming removed 3 bases at V and 3 bases at J, with 8 bases between.

The V and J genes are TRBV18 and TRBJ1-1; TRBD1 matches 8 bases. The CDR3 spans 15 residues. J gave up 4 bases and V 2 bases, and 6 bases lay outside the gene matches. Germline assignment: CDR1 KGHSH and CDR2 LQKENI. CDR3 DNA: TGTGCCAGCTCACCATTCACAGGGGGGCCCACTGAAGCTTTCTTT. Its protein is CASSPFTGGPTEAFF.

In this sample, this clone turned up a few times. V usage is TRBV28 and J usage is TRBJ1-2; 9 nucleotides match TRBD1. This CDR3 has 16 amino acids. Germline V gene sequence: CDR1 MDHEN, CDR2 SYDVKM. V shed 5 bases and J 6 bases; nucleotides not matched to a gene: 13. DNA for the CDR3: TGTGCCAGCAGTCCCCCGGGACAGGGCTTTCTGCATGGCTACACCTTC. This gives the protein CASSPPGQGFLHGYTF.

The chain has TRBV18 and TRBJ2-2; TRBD1 matches 7 bases. V trimming: 6 bases; J trimming: 2 bases; junction bases outside the gene matches: 6. Germline values: CDR1 KGHSH, CDR2 LQKENI. The CDR3 has 15 residues. The CDR3 is CASSLQGPNTGELFF. CDR3 nucleotide sequence: TGTGCCAGCTCCCTACAGGGGCCAAACACCGGGGAGCTGTTTTTT.

The V gene is TRBV5-1, the J gene TRBJ1-3, with 7 bases aligning to TRBD1. The germline CDR1 and CDR2 sequences are SGHRS and YFSETQ. CDR3 size: 18 residues. Trimming at V came to 3 bases and at J to 2 bases, leaving 14 bases not matched to a gene. CDR3 in amino acids: CASSSDRDRLSPGNTIYF. For the CDR3, the DNA is TGCGCCAGCAGCTCAGACCGGGACAGACTATCTCCTGGAAACACCATATATTTT.

The chain employs TRBV30 and TRBJ1-1; 8 positions match TRBD1. Trimming cost V 5 bases and J 4 bases; bases outside gene matches: 0. CDR1 and CDR2 (germline): GTSNPN, SVGIG (reference sequence). The CDR3 runs to 11 residues. The CDR3 sequence is CAWDRGTEAFF. CDR3 bases: TGTGCCTGGGACAGGGGCACTGAAGCTTTCTTT.

The chain combines TRBV28 with TRBJ2-1, with 9 bases fitting TRBD2. Germline loops: CDR1 MDHEN, CDR2 SYDVKM. The CDR3 totals 14 residues. The V and J ends lost 3 bases and 8 bases, in that order; junction bases with no gene match: 5. CDR3 DNA sequence: TGTGCCAGCAGTTTTAGCGGGAGAGGAGATGAGCAGTTCTTC. This codes for CASSFSGRGDEQFF.

V is TRBV15 and J is TRBJ1-5; maybe TRBD1 (5 bases). Trimming pared 0 bases from V and 7 bases from J, leaving 16 bases between. The length of the CDR3 is 16 residues. The germline CDR1 and CDR2 sequences are LNHNV and YYDKDF (reference sequence). This CDR3 reads CATSRDLGQGRQPQHF. DNA of the CDR3: TGTGCCACCAGCAGAGATCTGGGGCAGGGCAGGCAGCCCCAGCATTTT.

V is TRBV19 and J is TRBJ1-6; 9 nucleotides line up with TRBD1. Trimming at V came to 6 bases and at J to 9 bases, leaving 6 bases not matched to a gene. Looked up from germline, CDR1 is LNHDA and CDR2 is SQIVND (reference sequence). This CDR3 is 14 amino acids long. CDR3 loop: CASRPGQGRSPLHF. In nucleotides, the CDR3 is TGTGCCAGTAGGCCTGGACAGGGGCGTTCACCCCTCCACTTT.

The V and J genes are TRBV4-3 and TRBJ2-6; possibly TRBD1 for D (7 bases). CDR1 and CDR2 (germline): LGHNA, YSLEER. V dropped 4 bases and J dropped 1 base, with 26 bases sitting between them. This CDR3 is built from 21 residues. CDR3 region: CASSLSRSGGGLVSGANVLTF. The CDR3 DNA reads as TGCGCCAGCAGCCTTAGTAGGAGTGGAGGGGGCTTAGTTTCTGGGGCCAACGTCCTGACTTTC.

The rearrangement links TRBV19 to TRBJ1-2; the D gene is possibly TRBD1 (6 bases). Germline-derived CDR1 and CDR2 are LNHDA and SQIVND (reference sequence). This CDR3 comprises 16 residues. The germline V and J ends were trimmed by 9 bases and 2 bases, with 22 bases remaining between them. CDR3 protein: CASLRGPGTTNYGYTF. The CDR3 DNA reads TGTGCCAGCTTGAGGGGTCCCGGGACAACCAACTATGGCTACACCTTC.

The chain has TRBV7-2 and TRBJ2-1, with 10 bases aligning to TRBD2. The CDR3 has 15 residues. CDR1 is SGHTA, CDR2 FQGNSA, per germline. With 5 bases clipped from V and 2 bases from J, the junction kept 3 bases outside the gene matches. CDR3 loop: CASSPGLAAYNEQFF. The CDR3 coding sequence is TGTGCCAGCAGCCCCGGACTAGCGGCCTACAATGAGCAGTTCTTC.

The rearrangement links TRBV5-6 to TRBJ2-3; a weak D match, TRBD2 (5 bases). CDR3 length: 16 amino acids. V shed 0 bases and J shed 5 bases, with 16 bases lying between them. Germline V gives CDR1 SGHDT, CDR2 YYEEEE. The CDR3 coding sequence is TGTGCCAGCAGCTTGGTCCCTCAGCGGAGAAGAGATACGCAGTATTTT. Amino acid sequence: CASSLVPQRRRDTQYF.

This clone was seen only a few times. CDR3 loop: CASSQQGWPAGELFF. The CDR3 nucleotides read TGTGCCAGCAGCCAACAGGGATGGCCGGCCGGGGAGCTGTTTTTT. The chain is built from TRBV28 and TRBJ2-2, with a weak D call TRBD1 (6 bases). V lost 6 bases and J lost 6, with 17 bases in between. The CDR3 is 15 amino acids. From germline, CDR1 is MDHEN and CDR2 SYDVKM.

The V and J genes are TRBV30 and TRBJ1-6, with D possibly TRBD1 on 5 matching bases. CDR3 length: 16 amino acids. In germline, CDR1 is GTSNPN, CDR2 SVGIG (reference sequence). Trimming stripped 2 bases from V and 9 bases from J, with 20 bases between. This CDR3 is CAWSPEVGRRGSPLHF. CDR3 bases: TGTGCCTGGAGTCCGGAGGTCGGCCGGAGGGGTTCACCCCTCCACTTT.

This clone was seen once. One junction end does not reproduce the germline sequence, and a read error may be involved. The chain combines TRBV10-3 with TRBJ2-7; 11 bases fit TRBD2. CDR3 size: 17 residues. The germline gives CDR1 ENHRY, CDR2 SYGVKD. This chain's CDR3 is CAITEVAGGPGTYEQYF. CDR3 DNA sequence: TGTGCCATCACTGAGGTAGCGGGAGGGCCGGGGACCTACGAGCAGTACTTC.

The genes are TRBV5-1 and TRBJ1-5; D ambiguous. Trimming cost V 0 bases and J 5 bases, with 9 bases left between them. The CDR3 consists of 14 residues. CDR1 and CDR2 from the germline V gene are SGHRS and YFSETQ. CDR3 in amino acids: CASSLGQIDQPQHF. DNA of the CDR3: TGCGCCAGCAGCTTGGGGCAGATCGATCAGCCCCAGCATTTT.

This clone was seen a handful of times. The chain links TRBV5-1 to TRBJ1-4; the D is unclear. The germline V and J ends were trimmed by 0 bases and 0 bases, with 9 bases remaining between them. The germline V gene encodes CDR1 SGHRS and CDR2 YFSETQ. The CDR3 is made up of 16 amino acids. The CDR3 sequence is CASSLAVGATNEKLFF. DNA of the CDR3: TGCGCCAGCAGCTTGGCCGTGGGAGCAACTAATGAAAAACTGTTTTTT.

This chain uses TRBV9 with TRBJ1-2, with D maybe TRBD1 (6 bases). This CDR3 is 14 amino acids long. Trimming pared 1 base from V and 0 bases from J, leaving 7 bases between. Per germline, CDR1 SGDLS and CDR2 YYNGEE. The DNA of the CDR3 is TGTGCCAGCAGCGTAACAGGGCCTAACTATGGCTACACCTTC. This translates into CASSVTGPNYGYTF.

This clone came up once. The gene calls are TRBV5-6 and TRBJ1-1, with 7 bases identical to TRBD1. The germline CDR1 and CDR2 sequences are SGHDT and YYEEEE. The trim removed 0 bases at V and 1 base at J, leaving 6 bases unmatched. This CDR3 contains 16 residues. CDR3 in DNA: TGTGCCAGCAGCTTGGCCGGGGGACAGCCGAACACTGAAGCTTTCTTT. Translation: CASSLAGGQPNTEAFF.

CDR3 loop: CSVDTFGSYEQYF. CDR3 DNA: TGCAGCGTTGACACTTTTGGGAGCTACGAGCAGTACTTC. V gene TRBV29-1 combines with J gene TRBJ2-7; D is possibly TRBD2 (5 bases). The CDR3 runs 13 residues. Germline loops: CDR1 SQVTM, CDR2 ANQGSEA. V was cut by 3 bases and J by 3 bases, with 12 bases left in between.